The next 19 T cell receptor beta chains were all read from a single sample in a study of shared clonotypes between healthy human individuals. Profiling relied on immunoSEQ multiplex PCR, and the TCRdb table lists in-frame clones only, not all of them. The data hold 2 million to 2.5 million clones, with approximately 94% observed a single time. Sequenced input: naive CD4+ T cells sorted from blood. Subset indicated: CD45RA+ positively selected. The source is a man aged 18 to 29 in good health.

This clone was observed a single time. The chain employs TRBV13 and TRBJ2-3; possibly TRBD2 for D (6 bases). V shed 0 bases and J shed 2 bases, with 12 bases lying between them. The CDR3 is 16 amino acids. Per germline, CDR1 PRHDT and CDR2 FYEKMQ (reference sequence). The CDR3 DNA is TGTGCCAGCAGCTTAGGCCTACTAGCATACACAGATACGCAGTATTTT. Amino acids: CASSLGLLAYTDTQYF. Looking up the rest from reference TRBV13 and TRBJ2-3 gives the full variable domain: AAGVIQSPRHLIKEKRETATLKCYPIPRHDTVYWYQQGPGQDPQFLISFYEKMQSDKGSIPDRFSAQQFSDYHSELNMSSLELGDSALYFCASSLGLLAYTDTQYFGPGTRLTVL.

About this clone: Other DNA sequences in this sample translate to the same CDR3. V is TRBV2 and J is TRBJ1-1; TRBD1 might be the D (6 bases). CDR1 and CDR2 from the germline V gene are SNHLY and FYNNEI. The CDR3 runs to 13 residues. Trimming shortened V by 6 bases and J by 0 bases, and 8 bases separated the two germline ends. The CDR3 here is CASRDSLNTEAFF. The CDR3 bases are TGTGCCAGCAGGGACAGTTTGAACACTGAAGCTTTCTTT.

The rearrangement uses TRBV10-3 and TRBJ1-2; no firm D call. With 3 bases removed from V and 0 bases from J, the gap between germline ends came to 5 bases. CDR1 is ENHRY, CDR2 SYGVKD, per germline. The CDR3 extends over 13 amino acids. The CDR3 coding sequence is TGTGCCATCAGTGATGGAGCTAACTATGGCTACACCTTC. This sequence encodes CAISDGANYGYTF.

Remarks on this clone: Other DNA sequences in the same sample also yield this CDR3. This chain uses TRBV5-1 with TRBJ2-5; TRBD1 matches at 7 bases. J lost 1 base, V lost 0 bases, and 3 bases had no gene match. The CDR3 length is 15 residues. Per germline, CDR1 SGHRS and CDR2 YFSETQ. CDR3 residues: CASSLGDSLQETQYF. The CDR3 bases are TGCGCCAGCAGCTTGGGGGACAGCCTCCAAGAGACCCAGTACTTC.

On this clone: The sample holds other DNA sequences that translate to the same CDR3. The chain uses TRBV10-3 and TRBJ2-5; D call uncertain. V lost 0 bases to trimming and J lost 5 bases, with 13 bases between them. The germline V gene encodes CDR1 ENHRY and CDR2 SYGVKD. The length of the CDR3 is 15 residues. CDR3 bases: TGTGCCATCAGTGAGTCGAGTACGGGTGGCGAGACCCAGTACTTC. Translating gives CAISESSTGGETQYF.

This chain connects TRBV6-1 to TRBJ1-5, with D unclear. CDR3 length: 16 amino acids. The V end was cut by 3 bases, the J end by 7 bases, with 19 bases between. Germline V gene data show CDR1 as MNHNS and CDR2 as SASEGT. The CDR3, as DNA: TGTGCCAGCAGTGATCGGGTAGGCCCGGGTGGCCAGCCCCAGCATTTT. This translates into CASSDRVGPGGQPQHF.

This rearrangement joins TRBV18 to TRBJ2-7, with a possible D match to TRBD1 (6 bases). The CDR3 is made up of 16 amino acids. Germline loops: CDR1 KGHSH, CDR2 LQKENI. Trimming left V 2 bases short and J 2 bases short, with 16 bases between. The CDR3 loop reads CASSPRGTGSTYEQYF. In nucleotides, the CDR3 is TGTGCCAGCTCACCAAGGGGGACGGGCTCAACCTACGAGCAGTACTTC.

V and J are TRBV6-6 and TRBJ1-1, with 7 bases fitting TRBD1. The length of the CDR3 is 13 residues. V dropped 4 bases and J dropped 5; count of bases not matched to a gene: 4. The germline V gene has CDR1 MNHNY and CDR2 SVGAGI (reference sequence). CDR3 bases: TGTGCCAGCAGTTCCAGGGGGGGAACTGAAGCTTTCTTT. Protein: CASSSRGGTEAFF.

V usage is TRBV27 and J usage is TRBJ2-2, with 7 bases aligning to TRBD2. The germline V gene encodes CDR1 MNHEY and CDR2 SMNVEV (reference sequence). The J segment lost 0 bases and the V segment lost 4 bases, leaving 5 bases of the junction unmatched. There are 16 residues in the CDR3. CDR3 in DNA: TGTGCCAGCAGTTCCTTCAGCGGGACGAACACCGGGGAGCTGTTTTTT. It specifies CASSSFSGTNTGELFF.

The chain combines TRBV7-9 with TRBJ1-3; weak D call: TRBD1 (5 bases). Trimming stripped 5 bases from V and 0 bases from J, with 11 bases between. Germline loops: CDR1 SEHNR, CDR2 FQNEAQ (reference sequence). The CDR3 has 15 amino acids. CDR3 in amino acids: CASSQGSLSGNTIYF. DNA of the CDR3: TGTGCCAGCAGCCAGGGCAGTCTCTCTGGAAACACCATATATTTT.

The chain links TRBV6-1 to TRBJ2-7; the match to TRBD1 covers 7 bases. The CDR3 extends over 15 amino acids. V lost 6 bases, J lost 3 bases, and 11 bases stayed unmatched. CDR1 MNHNS and CDR2 SASEGT come from the germline V gene. The chain's CDR3 is CASRGDSAKNYEQYF. CDR3 nucleotide sequence: TGTGCCAGCAGGGGGGACAGTGCAAAAAACTACGAGCAGTACTTC.

The rearrangement joins TRBV6-5 to TRBJ2-5; maybe TRBD1 (6 bases). Germline V gene lookup returns CDR1 MNHEY and CDR2 SVGAGI. This CDR3 contains 16 residues. Deletions cut 2 bases from V and 7 bases from J, with 20 bases between. The CDR3 region has the DNA TGTGCCAGCAGTTACGGGGCGACAGGCCACCTAGGGACCCAGTACTTC. Protein sequence: CASSYGATGHLGTQYF.

The gene calls are TRBV6-1 and TRBJ2-7; D is undetermined. CDR1 and CDR2 from the germline V gene are MNHNS and SASEGT. This CDR3 has 13 residues. V was pared by 4 bases and J by 6 bases, with 13 bases between. CDR3 DNA sequence: TGTGCCAGCAGTGGCGGCCCGGCCTCCGAGCAGTACTTC. As protein: CASSGGPASEQYF.

Concerning this clone: Other nucleotide sequences from this sample produce the same CDR3. This rearrangement joins TRBV10-3 to TRBJ2-5, with 12 bases lining up with TRBD2. J was trimmed by 5 bases and V by 6 bases; bases with no gene match: 7. The germline V gene encodes CDR1 ENHRY and CDR2 SYGVKD. The CDR3 covers 15 residues. The CDR3, as DNA: TGTGCCATCAGGCCTAGCGGGGGGGCCGGGGAGACCCAGTACTTC. Translating it yields CAIRPSGGAGETQYF.

The gene calls are TRBV5-1 and TRBJ2-3; 11 bases are shared with TRBD2. The CDR3 is 14 residues long. The junction had 7 bases not matched to a gene; V was cut back by 3 bases and J by 10 bases. The germline V gene has CDR1 SGHRS and CDR2 YFSETQ. The CDR3 loop is CASSSPSGGTSQYF. For the CDR3, the DNA is TGCGCCAGCAGCTCCCCTAGCGGGGGGACCTCGCAGTATTTT.

This chain uses TRBV25-1 with TRBJ2-7; TRBD1 aligns across 8 bases. The V gene end was trimmed by 0 bases and the J gene end by 2 bases; junction bases not matched to a gene: 9. The CDR3 has 17 residues. The germline gives CDR1 MGHDK, CDR2 SYGVNS. The CDR3 loop is CASSEYPGQGLTYEQYF. DNA of the CDR3: TGTGCCAGCAGTGAATACCCTGGACAGGGTCTTACCTACGAGCAGTACTTC.

The chain has TRBV27 and TRBJ1-2; possibly TRBD1 for D (5 bases). Germline V CDR1 and CDR2: MNHEY, SMNVEV (reference sequence). With 5 bases removed from V and 5 bases from J, the gap between germline ends came to 15 bases. This CDR3 has 14 amino acids. The CDR3 DNA sequence: TGTGCCAGCAGTACCCACGACAGACCTTATGGCTACACCTTC. Its protein is CASSTHDRPYGYTF.

The chain combines TRBV19 with TRBJ2-7; 10 bases map to TRBD2. Per the germline V gene, CDR1 is LNHDA and CDR2 is SQIVND (reference sequence). There are 14 residues in the CDR3. The V segment lost 5 bases and the J segment 3 bases; nucleotides outside the gene matches: 4. The DNA of the CDR3 is TGTGCCAGTAGTTCAGCTAGCGGGAGCTACGAGCAGTACTTC. Its protein product is CASSSASGSYEQYF.

The rearrangement uses TRBV5-1 and TRBJ2-2; 9 bases are a match to TRBD2. Germline CDR1 SGHRS, CDR2 YFSETQ. The CDR3 is 16 amino acids. J was trimmed by 4 bases and V by 0 bases; bases with no gene match: 4. The CDR3 loop reads CASSLGIAGVTGELFF. CDR3 bases: TGCGCCAGCAGCTTGGGGATAGCGGGAGTCACCGGGGAGCTGTTTTTT.